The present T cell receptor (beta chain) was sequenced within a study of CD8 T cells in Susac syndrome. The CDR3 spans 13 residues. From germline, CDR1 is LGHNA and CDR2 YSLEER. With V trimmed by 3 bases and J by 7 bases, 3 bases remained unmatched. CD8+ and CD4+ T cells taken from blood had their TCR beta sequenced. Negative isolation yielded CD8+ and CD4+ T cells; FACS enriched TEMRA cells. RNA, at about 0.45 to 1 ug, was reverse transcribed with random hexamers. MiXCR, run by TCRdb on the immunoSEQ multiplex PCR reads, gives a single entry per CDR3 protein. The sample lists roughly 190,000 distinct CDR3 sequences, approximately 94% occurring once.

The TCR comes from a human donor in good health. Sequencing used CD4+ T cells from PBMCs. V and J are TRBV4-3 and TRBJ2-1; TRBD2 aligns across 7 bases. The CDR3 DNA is TGCGCCAGCAGCCAGAGCGGGACGAATGAGCAGTTCTTC. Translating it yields CASSQSGTNEQFF.